This is a list of T cell receptor beta chains from one sample in a study of sequential checkpoint blockade in melanoma. Data came from immunoSEQ multiplex PCR; TCRdb stores just in-frame clones and leaves some out. The table has about 20,000 clones, around four fifths seen once. Sequencing used CD8+ T cells sorted from blood (inferred from file names), obtained from a patient given nivolumab and ipilimumab in sequence. All receptors come from a human donor with melanoma. Each CDR3 is given with its conserved first and last residue. The order of the fields is J gene, CDR3 length, clone size, V gene, D gene, CDR3 protein, CDR3 DNA. A D gene is named only where the DNA matches it firmly. Rows may omit the clone size; those that give it use once, few, many or a size class.

>TRBJ2-3|11|.|TRBV28|.
CASKGADTQYF
TGTGCCAGCAAGGGAGCAGATACGCAGTATTTT
>TRBJ2-2|13|once|TRBV29-1|.
CSVVGGNTGELFF
TGCAGCGTTGTGGGGGGGAACACCGGGGAGCTGTTTTTT
>TRBJ2-7|16|.|TRBV10-3|TRBD2
CAISVDLGGGIGEQYF
TGTGCCATCAGTGTCGACCTCGGGGGGGGCATAGGCGAGCAGTACTTC
>TRBJ1-4|16|.|TRBV4-3|.
CASSQDRVSTNEKLFF
TGCGCCAGCAGCCAAGATCGGGTGTCAACTAATGAAAAACTGTTTTTT
>TRBJ1-5|13|few|TRBV28|.
CASSFRGFQPQHF
TGTGCCAGCAGTTTTCGAGGGTTTCAGCCCCAGCATTTT
>TRBJ2-1|13|.|TRBV9|.
CASSVRGGNEQFF
TGTGCCAGCAGCGTAAGGGGGGGGAATGAGCAGTTCTTC
>TRBJ2-1|15|.|TRBV12-5|TRBD2
CASGLGGLAYNEQFF
TGTGCTAGTGGTTTGGGGGGACTAGCATACAATGAGCAGTTCTTC
>TRBJ2-7|15|.|TRBV4-2|.
CASSQELTRSYEQYF
TGTGCCAGCAGCCAAGAGTTGACTAGATCCTACGAGCAGTACTTC
>TRBJ1-1|12|.|TRBV27|.
CASSSGDTEAFF
TGTGCCAGCAGTTCAGGGGACACTGAAGCTTTCTTT
>TRBJ2-4|12|.|TRBV7-9|.
CASSPGRVEQYF
TGTGCCAGCAGCCCGGGCAGGGTTGAACAGTACTTC
>TRBJ2-2|13|.|TRBV6-5|TRBD2
CACGGLYTGELFF
TGTGCCTGCGGGGGGCTGTACACCGGGGAGCTGTTTTTT
>TRBJ2-3|14|few|TRBV18|.
CASSLSSSTDTQYF
TGTGCCAGCTCACTTTCTTCTAGCACAGATACGCAGTATTTT
>TRBJ2-1|16|.|TRBV28|TRBD2
CASSLLAGGLYNEQFF
TGTGCCAGCAGTTTACTTGCGGGGGGGCTGTACAATGAGCAGTTCTTC
>TRBJ1-2|15|.|TRBV7-2|TRBD1
CASSYHDRVNYGYTF
TGTGCCAGCAGCTACCACGACAGGGTTAACTATGGCTACACCTTC